These 31 T cell receptor beta chains were all obtained from the same sample, sequenced in a study of blood T cell repertoires in COVID-19 (dated by TCRdb to about 2020). Library preparation used the immunoSEQ multiplex PCR assay. The immuneACCESS repertoire file appears here via TCRdb, limited to in-frame rearrangements. These files lack a portion of the clones; in checked studies, under half of the deficit traces to unresolved V genes, and the cause of the others is not known. The sample contains 81,000 or so clones, around 91% of them found a single time. In total, the top ten clones hold approximately 12% of the sample. Sequenced input: peripheral blood. These receptors originate from a man in his 70s with active or convalescent COVID-19.

This sequence joins TRBV20-1 and TRBJ2-1, with D perhaps TRBD2 (5 bases). Germline-derived CDR1 and CDR2 are DFQATT and SNEGSKA (reference sequence). Trimming cost V 6 bases and J 8 bases, with 11 bases left between them. This CDR3 contains 11 residues. CDR3: CSALPGYEQFF. Here the CDR3 DNA reads TGCAGTGCCCTACCGGGGTATGAGCAGTTCTTC.

The genes are TRBV10-3 and TRBJ1-4; no clear D gene. Germline CDR1 ENHRY, CDR2 SYGVKD. The CDR3 has 14 residues. V was shortened by 6 bases and J by 4 bases, with 12 bases between the two germline ends. CDR3 nucleotides: TGTGCCATCAGGAGAGAAGGAGATAATGAAAAACTGTTTTTT. It translates to CAIRREGDNEKLFF.

This chain connects TRBV18 to TRBJ1-1; 7 nucleotides line up with TRBD1. This CDR3 region has 14 residues. Germline lookup yields CDR1 KGHSH and CDR2 LQKENI. Trimming removed 3 bases from V and 2 bases from J; junction bases left unmatched: 3. Here the CDR3 DNA reads TGTGCCAGCTCACCGGACAGGTATAACACTGAAGCTTTCTTT. Residues: CASSPDRYNTEAFF. Full variable domain (outside the CDR3, taken from reference TRBV18 and TRBJ1-1): NAGVMQNPRHLVRRRGQEARLRCSPMKGHSHVYWYRQLPEEGLKFMVYLQKENIIDESGMPKERFSAEFPKEGPSILRIQQVVRGDSAAYFCASSPDRYNTEAFFGQGTRLTVV.

This rearrangement joins TRBV6-4 to TRBJ2-2, with 10 bases aligning to TRBD2. This CDR3 has 15 amino acids. Germline values: CDR1 MRHNA, CDR2 SNTAGT. V was pared by 3 bases and J by 5 bases, with 3 bases of the junction left unmatched. CDR3 region: CASSEAGGLTGELFF. Written as DNA, the CDR3 is TGTGCCAGCAGTGAAGCGGGGGGGCTTACCGGGGAGCTGTTTTTT.

J is TRBJ1-2 and V is TRBV3-1 (or the pseudogene TRBV3-2); D is ambiguous. This CDR3 has 14 residues. V was cut by 1 base and J by 2 bases, with 8 bases left in between. The germline V gene encodes CDR1 LGHDT and CDR2 YNNKEL (reference sequence). For the CDR3, the DNA is TGTGCCAGCAGCCAAGTCGACACGAACTATGGCTACACCTTC. It translates to CASSQVDTNYGYTF.

The J gene is TRBJ2-5, the V gene TRBV7-3, with TRBD1 identical over 10 bases. The germline V gene encodes CDR1 SGHTA and CDR2 FQGTGA. The CDR3 totals 14 residues. With V trimmed by 5 bases and J by 4 bases, 4 bases remained unmatched. In DNA form, the CDR3 reads TGTGCCAGCAGCCCGAGGGACAGGGGAGAGACCCAGTACTTC. It codes for CASSPRDRGETQYF.

The chain employs TRBV4-3 and TRBJ2-7; 7 bases map to TRBD1. The germline CDR1 and CDR2 sequences are LGHNA and YSLEER. V dropped 1 base and J dropped 3; count of bases not matched to a gene: 6. The CDR3 length is 15 residues. This CDR3 is CASSQVWDRSYEQYF. CDR3 DNA sequence: TGCGCCAGCAGCCAAGTATGGGACAGAAGCTACGAGCAGTACTTC.

The V call is TRBV4-2, the J call TRBJ1-4, with TRBD1 matching over 8 bases. Unmatched junction bases numbered 12, after V lost 2 bases and J lost 4 bases. This CDR3 is built from 18 residues. Germline V lookup: CDR1 LGHNA, CDR2 YNFKEQ. The CDR3: CASSQMTGDTRDNEKLFF. The CDR3 DNA is TGTGCCAGCAGCCAAATGACAGGGGACACCCGAGATAATGAAAAACTGTTTTTT.

This chain uses TRBV6-2 or TRBV6-3 with TRBJ2-7; 9 positions match TRBD1. V lost 6 bases, J lost 4 bases, and 13 bases stayed unmatched. Germline loops: CDR1 MNHEY, CDR2 SVGEGT. This CDR3 region has 16 residues. This chain's CDR3 is CASSRGQGGFVYEQYF. The CDR3, as DNA: TGTGCCAGCAGCCGGGGACAGGGCGGTTTTGTGTACGAGCAGTACTTC.

This chain joins TRBV4-3 and TRBJ2-1, with 14 bases matching TRBD2. Germline V gene sequence: CDR1 LGHNA, CDR2 YSLEER. The CDR3 is made up of 21 amino acids. With 0 bases clipped from V and 0 bases from J, the junction kept 10 bases outside the gene matches. In DNA, the CDR3 is TGCGCCAGCAGCCAAGAGATCCTGACTAGCGGGGGGGACATCTCCTACAATGAGCAGTTCTTC. This sequence encodes CASSQEILTSGGDISYNEQFF.

The chain uses TRBV5-1 and TRBJ2-2; D possibly corresponds to TRBD2 (6 bases). The CDR3 runs 16 residues. Germline CDR1 reads SGHRS; CDR2 reads YFSETQ. V lost 4 bases, J lost 4 bases, and 17 bases lay in between. This CDR3 reads CASSGGGGTLTGELFF. CDR3 in DNA: TGCGCCAGCAGCGGGGGTGGCGGGACGCTCACCGGGGAGCTGTTTTTT. Full variable domain (rest looked up from reference TRBV5-1 and TRBJ2-2): KAGVTQTPRYLIKTRGQQVTLSCSPISGHRSVSWYQQTPGQGLQFLFEYFSETQRNKGNFPGRFSGRQFSNSRSEMNVSTLELGDSALYLCASSGGGGTLTGELFFGEGSRLTVL.

The V gene is TRBV25-1, the J gene TRBJ1-6; 7 bases agree with TRBD1. CDR3 length equals 16 residues. The trim removed 3 bases at V and 9 bases at J, leaving 11 bases unmatched. From germline, CDR1 is MGHDK and CDR2 SYGVNS. Written as DNA, the CDR3 is TGTGCCAGCAGTGACCAAAGACAGGGCTCTTCTTCACCCCTCCACTTT. Translated: CASSDQRQGSSSPLHF.

The chain links TRBV2 to TRBJ1-2; D gene uncertain. This CDR3 comprises 12 residues. Trimming removed 1 base at V and 5 bases at J, with 5 bases between. CDR1 and CDR2 from the germline V gene are SNHLY and FYNNEI. Written as DNA, the CDR3 is TGTGCCAGCAGTGAAGAACAGTATGGCTACACCTTC. This gives the protein CASSEEQYGYTF.

In nucleotides, the CDR3 is TGCGCCAGCAGCCAAGTCCAGTTCAGCTCCTACGAGCAGTACTTC. It yields the protein CASSQVQFSSYEQYF. The chain is built from TRBV4-1 and TRBJ2-7; D remains ambiguous. CDR1 MGHRA and CDR2 YSYEKL come from the germline V gene. This CDR3 is 15 amino acids long. V lost 1 base, J lost 0 bases, and 10 bases lay in between.

The chain employs TRBV6-5 and TRBJ1-1; 7 nucleotides match TRBD1. CDR1 and CDR2 from the germline V gene are MNHEY and SVGAGI. The CDR3 contains 14 residues. After removal of 5 bases from V and 3 bases from J, the junction contained 6 bases not matched to a gene. The CDR3 is CASSSRDSYTEAFF. The CDR3 DNA reads as TGTGCCAGCAGTAGCCGGGACAGCTACACTGAAGCTTTCTTT.

The rearrangement links TRBV6-6 to TRBJ1-1; perhaps TRBD1 as D (5 bases). V was cut by 2 bases and J by 5 bases, with 15 bases left in between. The CDR3 runs 15 residues. Germline V gene data show CDR1 as MNHNY and CDR2 as SVGAGI (reference sequence). The CDR3 region has the DNA TGTGCCAGCAGTTACAGGGTGGAGGGGCGGACTGAAGCTTTCTTT. It specifies CASSYRVEGRTEAFF.

The J gene is TRBJ2-1, the V gene TRBV5-4, with 7 bases lining up with TRBD2. Per germline, CDR1 SGHNT and CDR2 YYREEE (reference sequence). This CDR3 region has 15 residues. With 6 bases clipped from V and 4 bases from J, the junction kept 10 bases outside the gene matches. CDR3 in amino acids: CASNSRGGGYNEQFF. CDR3 DNA: TGTGCCAGCAACTCACGCGGGGGAGGGTACAATGAGCAGTTCTTC.

The genes are TRBV7-9 and TRBJ1-2, with TRBD1 identical over 8 bases. Trimming took 2 bases from V and 3 from J; bases not matched to a gene: 2. The CDR3 covers 14 residues. The germline CDR1 and CDR2 sequences are SEHNR and FQNEAQ (reference sequence). Here the CDR3 reads CASSLQGAYYGYTF. In DNA, the CDR3 is TGTGCCAGCAGCTTACAGGGGGCTTACTATGGCTACACCTTC.

V gene TRBV19 combines with J gene TRBJ1-6; 7 nucleotides match TRBD1. The CDR3 consists of 15 residues. V lost 6 bases and J lost 6; bases outside the gene matches: 8. CDR1 is LNHDA, CDR2 SQIVND, per germline (reference sequence). CDR3 protein: CASRGQGQSNSPLHF. The CDR3 region has the DNA TGTGCCAGTAGGGGGCAGGGACAGAGTAATTCACCCCTCCACTTT.

The rearrangement links TRBV6-1 to TRBJ1-1; D is ambiguous. Per the germline V gene, CDR1 is MNHNS and CDR2 is SASEGT. CDR3 length: 12 residues. V lost 0 bases and J 11 bases, leaving 10 bases between the germline ends. Here the CDR3 DNA reads TGTGCCAGCAGTGAAGCAGCCAGGATGGCTTTCTTT. This translates into CASSEAARMAFF.

This clone was seen once. The chain recombines TRBV24-1 with TRBJ2-5; the D gene is possibly TRBD2 (6 bases). V was clipped by 7 bases and J by 1 base, with 12 bases between them. This CDR3 spans 14 amino acids. Germline CDR1 KGHDR, CDR2 SFDVKD. The CDR3 spells CATRGPEGQETQYF. The CDR3 DNA is TGTGCCACCAGAGGCCCGGAGGGCCAAGAGACCCAGTACTTC.

This sequence joins TRBV4-2 and TRBJ2-7; 12 positions match TRBD2. V lost 4 bases and J lost 0; bases outside the gene matches: 4. Germline V gene data show CDR1 as LGHNA and CDR2 as YNFKEQ. The CDR3 is 16 amino acids. In nucleotides, the CDR3 is TGTGCCAGCAGCCGAGAACTAGCGGGGGGCTCCTACGAGCAGTACTTC. It codes for CASSRELAGGSYEQYF.

This clone has only one observation. The V call is TRBV11-2, the J call TRBJ2-7, with D possibly matching TRBD1 (6 bases). CDR1 is SGHAT and CDR2 is FQNNGV in the germline V gene. V was clipped by 5 bases and J by 2 bases, with 16 bases between them. This CDR3 region has 15 residues. The CDR3 loop reads CASSVGQDTPYEQYF. The CDR3 DNA reads TGTGCCAGCAGCGTGGGACAAGACACACCCTACGAGCAGTACTTC.

This clone was seen more than once but under ten times. V and J are TRBV4-1 and TRBJ1-2; D not resolved. CDR1 and CDR2 (germline): MGHRA, YSYEKL. V was trimmed by 1 base and J by 3 bases, leaving 9 bases between them. CDR3 size: 14 residues. CDR3 nucleotide sequence: TGCGCCAGCAGCCAAGGTCTGTTAGACTATGGCTACACCTTC. This translates into CASSQGLLDYGYTF.

The count of this clone is one. The chain recombines TRBV9 with TRBJ1-2; D unresolved. The V gene's germline CDR1 is SGDLS and CDR2 YYNGEE. CDR3 size: 13 residues. V was cut by 4 bases and J by 5 bases, with 12 bases left in between. The CDR3 bases are TGTGCCAGCAGCTCGGGTCAGAGTTATGGCTACACCTTC. It translates to CASSSGQSYGYTF.

This clone has more than one count but fewer than ten. V is TRBV10-3 and J is TRBJ1-1, with 7 bases that match TRBD1. The V gene's germline CDR1 is ENHRY and CDR2 SYGVKD. The CDR3 covers 14 residues. With 6 bases clipped from V and 0 bases from J, the junction kept 4 bases outside the gene matches. The DNA of the CDR3 is TGTGCCATCAGGGGGACAGTTATGAACACTGAAGCTTTCTTT. Protein sequence: CAIRGTVMNTEAFF.

This sequence joins TRBV6-6 and TRBJ2-7; D gene uncertain. In germline, CDR1 is MNHNY, CDR2 SVGAGI (reference sequence). The CDR3 runs to 13 residues. V lost 6 bases and J 2 bases, leaving 11 bases between the germline ends. As DNA, the CDR3 is TGTGCCAGCAGGACTGAGGCGGCCTACGAGCAGTACTTC. Its protein product is CASRTEAAYEQYF.

The rearrangement uses TRBV11-2 and TRBJ1-1; D remains ambiguous. The CDR3 consists of 12 residues. Trimming removed 3 bases at V and 3 bases at J, with 5 bases between. Looked up from germline, CDR1 is SGHAT and CDR2 is FQNNGV. The CDR3 DNA follows: TGTGCCAGCAGCTTTGGAGACACTGAAGCTTTCTTT. It translates to CASSFGDTEAFF.

The rearrangement links TRBV4-3 to TRBJ2-1; 10 bases agree with TRBD1. Germline V lookup: CDR1 LGHNA, CDR2 YSLEER. J was trimmed by 4 bases and V by 0 bases; bases with no gene match: 6. The CDR3 is made up of 17 amino acids. DNA of the CDR3: TGCGCCAGCAGCCAAGATCGACAGGGGGCACTATACAATGAGCAGTTCTTC. As protein: CASSQDRQGALYNEQFF.

V and J are TRBV24-1 and TRBJ1-5; TRBD1 agrees at 7 bases. The CDR3 length is 15 residues. The V segment lost 2 bases and the J segment 5 bases; nucleotides outside the gene matches: 5. Germline assignment: CDR1 KGHDR and CDR2 SFDVKD. CDR3 DNA sequence: TGTGCCACCAGTGATTCACGACAGGGTGATCAGCCCCAGCATTTT. Its translation: CATSDSRQGDQPQHF.

The V gene is TRBV7-9, the J gene TRBJ2-7; D gene uncertain. The CDR3 has 13 amino acids. The ends were cut back, 5 bases at V and 2 bases at J, with 10 bases in the middle. Germline V gives CDR1 SEHNR, CDR2 FQNEAQ (reference sequence). This CDR3 is CASSIGGAYEQYF. The CDR3 DNA follows: TGTGCCAGCAGCATCGGCGGAGCCTACGAGCAGTACTTC.